This TCR beta chain is from a study of blood T cell repertoires in COVID-19. For the study at large: Acute-phase and convalescent COVID-19 samples originated in the United States, Italy and Spain.

Source study methods: Amplification with reference gene primers provided the estimates of nucleated cell counts. TCRdb's table, derived via immunoSEQ multiplex PCR, lists solely in-frame clones and lacks some. D and trimming come from the DNA, and the V and J calls and clone size come from that table. The sample shows around 300,000 clones, more than 75% of them seen only once. Germline-derived CDR1 and CDR2 are LNHDA and SQIVND (reference sequence). Trimming took off 2 bases at V and 5 bases at J, with 13 bases between the two ends. CDR3 length equals 15 residues. The gene calls are TRBV19 and TRBJ2-1; perhaps TRBD2 as D (6 bases). The sequencing input was peripheral blood. The sequence derives from a man in his forties or fifties with active or convalescent COVID-19. CDR3 coding DNA: TGTGCCAGTAGTATAACTAGCTGGGGACACAATGAGCAGTTCTTC. It yields the protein CASSITSWGHNEQFF.